This entry lists 4 T cell receptor beta chains sequenced from one sample in a study of blood T cell repertoires in COVID-19. TCRdb's copy holds only in-frame clones and misses some; the assay was immunoSEQ multiplex PCR. The table lists under 300,000 clones, around 82% of them singletons, with 4% to 6% in the top ten. The sample was peripheral blood. The receptors here all came from a woman aged 80 or over with active or convalescent COVID-19.

J is TRBJ1-4 and V is TRBV5-1; TRBD1 might be the D (5 bases). V lost 0 bases to trimming and J lost 4 bases, with 7 bases between them. Germline values: CDR1 SGHRS, CDR2 YFSETQ. This CDR3 comprises 14 residues. CDR3 loop: CASSLVQGNEKLFF. The CDR3 DNA sequence: TGCGCCAGCAGCTTGGTGCAGGGTAATGAAAAACTGTTTTTT.

This rearrangement joins TRBV24-1 to TRBJ2-1, with D perhaps matching TRBD2 (6 bases). With 4 bases removed from V and 11 bases from J, the gap between germline ends came to 23 bases. This CDR3 spans 16 amino acids. CDR1 is KGHDR, CDR2 SFDVKD, per germline. This CDR3 is CATSDSGTGDAMKQFF. CDR3 in DNA: TGTGCCACCAGTGACTCTGGGACGGGGGATGCTATGAAGCAGTTCTTC.

The chain joins TRBV30 to TRBJ2-1, with 9 nucleotides matching TRBD2. The CDR3 loop spans 15 amino acids. J gave up 2 bases and V 4 bases, and 6 bases lay outside the gene matches. The germline V gene encodes CDR1 GTSNPN and CDR2 SVGIG (reference sequence). The CDR3 spells CAWNSGLAPYNEQFF. The CDR3 DNA reads as TGTGCCTGGAACTCCGGACTAGCGCCCTACAATGAGCAGTTCTTC.

This clone has only a few counts. V usage is TRBV9 and J usage is TRBJ1-2, with D perhaps TRBD1 (6 bases). V gave up 4 bases and J gave up 6 bases, with 16 bases separating them. This CDR3 spans 14 amino acids. The germline gives CDR1 SGDLS, CDR2 YYNGEE. DNA of the CDR3: TGTGCCAGCAGCCCGAGAGGGACATCCGATGGCTACACCTTC. Its translation is CASSPRGTSDGYTF.